This record looks at one T cell receptor (beta chain) sequence and its context. Its antigen is still unknown. The entry originates in a study of regulatory T cells. Study-wide points: Shannon entropy was nonsignificantly lower in patient CD8+ T cells than control CD8+ cells. Regulatory T cells showed the strongest V-J pair restriction and V/J gene skewing among patient repertoires.

Every patient with CD3G deficiency had evidence of autoimmunity. Patients, 2 to 39 years old, had expanded memory T-cell proportions. CDR1 MNHNS and CDR2 SASEGT come from the germline V gene. The length of the CDR3 is 13 residues. The primer mix had 52 TRBV and 13 TRBJ primers. Clones were read by immunoSEQ multiplex PCR, and TCRdb kept only the in-frame ones, dropping some. The sample carries some 9,100 clones, about 80% recorded once. The receptor's source is a person under 35 with CD3G deficiency. The rearrangement links TRBV6-1 to TRBJ2-5; D not certain. The end of the DNA aligns better with TRBJ2-7, so the J call may be wrong. Sequencing was carried out using CD8+ T cells sorted from blood. The CDR3 coding sequence is TGTGCCAGCAGTGAAAGGTTGAGCTACGAGCAGTACTTC. Its protein is CASSERLSYEQYF.